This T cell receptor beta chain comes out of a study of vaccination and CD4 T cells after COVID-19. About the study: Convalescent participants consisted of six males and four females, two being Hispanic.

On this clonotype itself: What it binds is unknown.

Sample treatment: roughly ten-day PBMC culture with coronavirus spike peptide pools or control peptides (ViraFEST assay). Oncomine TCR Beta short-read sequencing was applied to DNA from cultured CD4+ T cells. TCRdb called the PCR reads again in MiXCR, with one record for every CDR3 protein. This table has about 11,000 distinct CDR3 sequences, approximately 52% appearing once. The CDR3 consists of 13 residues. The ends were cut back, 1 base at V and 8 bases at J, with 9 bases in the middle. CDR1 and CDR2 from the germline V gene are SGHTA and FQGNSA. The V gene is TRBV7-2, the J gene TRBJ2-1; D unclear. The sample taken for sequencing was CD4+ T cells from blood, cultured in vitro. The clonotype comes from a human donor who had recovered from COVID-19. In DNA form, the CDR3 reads TGTGCCAGCAGCTTAGACTGGACGGATGAGCAGTTCTTC. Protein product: CASSLDWTDEQFF.